This T cell receptor (beta chain) is from a study of early stage breast cancer tumors. The ends were cut back, 2 bases at V and 1 base at J, with 3 bases in the middle. The CDR3 spans 12 residues. CDR1 is PRHDT and CDR2 is FYEKMQ in the germline V gene (reference sequence). This clone showed up just once. Profiled with immunoSEQ multiplex PCR; TCRdb holds only in-frame clones, not every one. The data show some 9,700 clones, with more than 60% seen just once and 8.8% held by the top ten. J is TRBJ2-7 and V is TRBV13; D unresolved. The origin of this receptor is a middle-aged person with breast cancer. Specimen: normal breast tissue next to the tumor. DNA for the CDR3: TGTGCCAGCAGCTTATATTCCTACGAGCAGTACTTC. Translation gives CASSLYSYEQYF.